The sequence of this TCR beta chain was determined in a study of shared clonotypes between healthy human individuals (dated by TCRdb to 2018 to 2021). For the wider study: The cohort included a few men and two women between 18 and 49 years of age. The study deeply sequenced blood TCR repertoires of five healthy adults to estimate repertoire size and the extent of clonotype sharing between individuals. To increase sequencing depth and limit assay-specific biases, different laboratories used diverse techniques to prepare libraries and sequence TCR repertoires. Between about 0.8 and 9 billion PBMCs per donor were obtained by leukapheresis. For each donor, CD4 naive and CD4 memory were each given three plates, CD8 naive was given two plates, and CD8 memory was given one plate. Study-wide conclusions, independent of this receptor: Higher generation probabilities were observed for clonotypes shared by all four sorted-subset donors than for non-shared clonotypes. Naive subsets generally had larger estimated clonotype richness than memory subsets did. Incomplete sequencing was indicated by rarefaction of sorted-subset datasets, despite the large sequencing depth. The small number of donors limited the genetic and exposure-history diversity represented. Sampling was limited to blood, and TCR repertoires in tissue likely differ from TCR repertoires in blood. Pairwise subsampling indicated that sequencing depth was expected to affect the degree of clonotype sharing among donors. When several donors were compared, the shared fraction of clonotypes was about 5.5% for naive CD4, 3.5% to 4% for naive CD8, 2.3% for memory CD4, and around 0.37% for memory CD8.

Healthy HIV-negative adults with no recently reported acute infections or vaccinations were included as donors. Every donor was a Caucasian adult residing in Nashville, Tennessee, USA. CD4+ T cells were enriched by magnetic negative selection, after which naive cells were positively selected on CD45RA and the negative fraction was taken as the memory subset. Blood was collected by leukapheresis, and PBMCs were isolated by Ficoll-Histopaque density gradient centrifugation and then cryopreserved in liquid nitrogen vapor phase. Analytical flow cytometry was used to check the purity and quantity of every magnetically sorted T cell population. Genomic DNA was isolated from each sorted fraction and quantified by UV absorbance on a Nanodrop 2000c. Using the deep immunoSEQ assay, multiplex PCR amplified TCR CDR3 regions from genomic DNA. Extracted genomic DNA from each cell subset was spread evenly across all wells of several immunoSEQ 96-well plates, with each plate serving as a replicate. For sorted subsets, about 0.2 ug genomic DNA, equal to 25,000 to 35,000 T cell genomes, was loaded into each replicate PCR. Purified libraries were quantified with a Qubit 3.0 fluorometer, sized on a Bioanalyzer 2100, and re-quantified with the KAPA Library Quantification kit. A separate single-read 150-cycle Illumina NextSeq 550 flow cell was used to sequence each immunoSEQ 96-well plate. From the authors' description of their analysis: The immunoSEQ output contained only junctional sequences without quality scores, so filtering could not match that applied to full-length reads. Sequences were annotated with PyIR, a Python wrapper for IgBLAST v1.9, and V/J genes and CDR3 were assigned using IMGT germline references. Reads were removed for weak V/J assignments (E-value above 1e-6), missing CDR3, stop codons, out-of-frame junctions, or ambiguous translated residues. V3J clonotypes were defined by identical inferred V gene, J gene, and CDR3 amino acid sequence. To compute the percentage overlap between repertoires, the number of shared unique clonotypes was divided by the size of the smaller repertoire. Three approaches were used to assess repertoire richness: RTK rarefaction, the Chao1 estimator, and Recon v2.1 estimates of unobserved clonotypes. For all TCRbeta clonotypes obtained by the gDNA method from a few donors, generation probabilities were computed with OLGA. TCRdb retrieved this table from immuneACCESS and kept in-frame rearrangements only. Not all clones are present; in checked studies, unresolved V genes account for under half, and no reason is known for the remainder. That table is the source of V, J and clone size, and D and trimming were worked out from the DNA. Counted in this sample were approximately 180,000 clones; about 93% of them appeared once. Approximately 0.07% of the sample rests with the top ten.

In regard to this clone: Its antigen remains unidentified. One base away there is no much larger clone; base qualities are not given.

CDR1 and CDR2, per the germline V gene, are SGDLS and YYNGEE. The CDR3 runs 13 amino acids, cysteine and phenylalanine included. Just CDR3 DNA is preserved here, 39 bases in frame from base 1. The chain links TRBV9 with TRBJ2-5; the D gene could be TRBD1 or TRBD2, each one agreeing over 5 bases. The assigned J gene may be wrong: the sequence end matches TRBJ2-7 better. The sequence came from a woman in her thirties in good health. Material: naive CD4+ T cells sorted from blood. The cell subset or site label, as the study defines it: CD45RA+ positively selected. The sequenced DNA: TGTGCCAGCAACCGGGACGGGCGCTACGAGCAGTACTTC. This gives the protein CASNRDGRYEQYF.